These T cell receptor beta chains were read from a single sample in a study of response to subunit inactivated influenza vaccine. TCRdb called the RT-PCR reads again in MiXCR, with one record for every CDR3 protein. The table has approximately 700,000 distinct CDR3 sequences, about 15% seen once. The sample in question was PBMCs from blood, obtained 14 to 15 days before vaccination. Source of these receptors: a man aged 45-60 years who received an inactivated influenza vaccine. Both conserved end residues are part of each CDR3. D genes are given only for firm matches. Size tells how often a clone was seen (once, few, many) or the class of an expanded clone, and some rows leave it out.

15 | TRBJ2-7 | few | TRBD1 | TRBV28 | CASSPNGQGHYEQYF | TGTGCCAGCAGTCCGAACGGACAGGGCCACTACGAGCAGTACTTC
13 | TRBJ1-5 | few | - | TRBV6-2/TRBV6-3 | CASSYPNGQPQHF | TGTGCCAGCAGTTACCCCAATGGTCAGCCCCAGCATTTT
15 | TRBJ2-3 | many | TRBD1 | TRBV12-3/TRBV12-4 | CASSPDRGMTDTQYF | TGTGCCAGCAGCCCGGACAGGGGGATGACAGATACGCAGTATTTT
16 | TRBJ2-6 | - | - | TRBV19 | CASSIGQPTGANVLTF | TGTGCCAGTAGTATTGGTCAGCCTACTGGGGCCAACGTCCTGACTTTC
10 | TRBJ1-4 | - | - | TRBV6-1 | CASQQEKLFF | TGTGCCAGCCAACAGGAAAAACTGTTTTTT
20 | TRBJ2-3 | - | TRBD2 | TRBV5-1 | CVSSLAGLAGGPPLRDTQYF | TGCGTCAGCAGCTTGGCCGGGCTAGCGGGGGGCCCACCCCTCCGGGATACGCAGTATTTT
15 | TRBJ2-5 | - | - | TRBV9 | CASSVTLEIQETQYF | TGTGCCAGCAGCGTGACCCTAGAGATCCAAGAGACCCAGTACTTC
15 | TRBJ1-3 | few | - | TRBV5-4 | CASSLDMGVGNTIYF | TGTGCCAGCAGCTTGGATATGGGCGTCGGAAACACCATATATTTT
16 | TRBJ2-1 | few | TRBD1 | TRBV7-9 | CASSSQRQGSHNEQFF | TGTGCCAGCAGCTCCCAGAGACAGGGGAGCCACAATGAGCAGTTCTTC
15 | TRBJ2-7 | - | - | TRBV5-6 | CASSSGGRTTYERYF | TGTGCCAGCAGCTCGGGGGGCAGGACTACCTACGAGCGGTACTTC
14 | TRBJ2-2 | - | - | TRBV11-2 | CASSFQRGTGELFF | TGTGCCAGCAGCTTTCAAAGGGGCACCGGGGAGCTGTTTTTT